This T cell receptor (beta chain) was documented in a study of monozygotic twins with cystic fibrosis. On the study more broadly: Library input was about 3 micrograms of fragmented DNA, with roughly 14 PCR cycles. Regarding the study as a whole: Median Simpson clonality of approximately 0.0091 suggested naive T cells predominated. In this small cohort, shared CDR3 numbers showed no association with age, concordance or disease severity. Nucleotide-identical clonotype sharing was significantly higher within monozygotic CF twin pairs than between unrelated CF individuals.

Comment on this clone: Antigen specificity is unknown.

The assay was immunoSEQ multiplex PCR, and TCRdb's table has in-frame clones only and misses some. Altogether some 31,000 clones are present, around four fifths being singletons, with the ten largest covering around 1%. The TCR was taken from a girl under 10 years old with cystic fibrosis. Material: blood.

CDR3 in DNA: TGTGCCAGCTCACCACCGTCCAGGGCGAACACTGAAGCTTTCTTT. Amino acid sequence: CASSPPSRANTEAFF. J is TRBJ1-1 and V is TRBV18, with a possible D match to TRBD1 (5 bases). This CDR3 is 15 amino acids long. V lost 0 bases and J lost 1, with 9 bases in between. The germline V gene has CDR1 KGHSH and CDR2 LQKENI.